There are a few counts of the clone carrying this TCR beta chain. Antigen unknown. The second PCR ran about 7 to 12 cycles with a sample-barcoded 5' primer and J-beta primers. In TCRdb, the 5' RACE reads were re-called with MiXCR into one record per CDR3 protein. Among approximately 800,000 distinct CDR3 sequences listed, about half were seen once. The CDR3 is made up of 14 amino acids. Germline CDR1 and CDR2: KGHSH and LQKENI. V dropped 2 bases and J dropped 6 bases, with 13 bases sitting between them. This sample was included in a study of blood T cells in healthy people across ages. General observations from the study: Roughly linear age-related decline in beta diversity appeared, significant by age 40. Donor CMV infection status was unknown, possibly confounding age-related changes in expanded clonotypes.

The sequenced sample was blood. V usage is TRBV18 and J usage is TRBJ2-5; TRBD1 is a possible D gene (6 bases). The origin of this receptor is a man at least 80 years old in good health. The CDR3 coding sequence is TGTGCCAGCTCACCAATACAGGGTGGACAGACCCAGTACTTC. It yields the protein CASSPIQGGQTQYF. The full variable domain, completed using reference TRBV18 and TRBJ2-5, is NAGVMQNPRHLVRRRGQEARLRCSPMKGHSHVYWYRQLPEEGLKFMVYLQKENIIDESGMPKERFSAEFPKEGPSILRIQQVVRGDSAAYFCASSPIQGGQTQYFGPGTRLLVL.